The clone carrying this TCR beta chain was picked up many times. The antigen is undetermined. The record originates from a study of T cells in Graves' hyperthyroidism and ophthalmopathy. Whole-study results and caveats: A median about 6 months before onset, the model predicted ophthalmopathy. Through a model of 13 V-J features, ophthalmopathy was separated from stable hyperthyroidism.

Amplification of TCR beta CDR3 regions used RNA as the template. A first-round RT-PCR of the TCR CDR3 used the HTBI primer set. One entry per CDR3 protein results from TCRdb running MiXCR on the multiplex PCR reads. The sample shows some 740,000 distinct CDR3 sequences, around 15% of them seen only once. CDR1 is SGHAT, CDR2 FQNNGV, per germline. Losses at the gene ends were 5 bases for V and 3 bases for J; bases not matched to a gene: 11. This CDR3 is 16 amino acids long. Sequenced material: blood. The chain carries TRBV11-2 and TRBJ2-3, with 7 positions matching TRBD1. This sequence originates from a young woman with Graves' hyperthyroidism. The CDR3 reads CASSAWDRSRTDTQYF. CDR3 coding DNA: TGTGCCAGCAGCGCCTGGGACAGATCTAGAACAGATACGCAGTATTTT.